This TCR beta chain was captured by sequencing in a study of blood T cell repertoires in COVID-19. Study details: Sample material is recorded as cDNA or gDNA derived from T cells, B-cell-depleted T cells, or PBMCs.

The CDR3 covers 14 residues. Per the germline V gene, CDR1 is WNHNN and CDR2 is SYGVQD (reference sequence). Trimming pared 9 bases from V and 0 bases from J, leaving 14 bases between. Living in under 30 US areas, the participants were between roughly 18 and 95 years of age. Here immunoSEQ multiplex PCR was the method, and the copy in TCRdb shows in-frame clones only, minus some. The profile covers more than 200,000 clones, with more than 75% appearing a single time and 1.5% to 2% taken by the ten largest. The chain combines TRBV10-1 with TRBJ1-1; possible D gene TRBD1, 6 bases. Sequencing was done on a sample of PBMCs or T cells enriched from blood (not recorded which). This receptor was obtained from a woman aged 45 to 65 who had recovered from COVID-19. The CDR3 DNA is TGCGCCAGGATCCTAGACAGGCTGAACACTGAAGCTTTCTTT. It encodes CARILDRLNTEAFF.